A selection of T cell receptor beta chains follows, all from one sample in a study of tumor-infiltrating lymphocytes in primary liver carcinoma. TCRdb analysed the multiplex PCR reads with MiXCR anew, one entry per CDR3 protein. This sample carries around 210,000 distinct CDR3 sequences, 65% of them seen once, and the ten largest clones take approximately 6.5%. Sequencing used peripheral blood. The receptor set was obtained from a woman aged 55 to 70 with primary liver carcinoma and hepatitis B virus infection. Both conserved end residues are part of each CDR3. D genes are given only for firm matches. Clone size, where shown, is once, few, many, or a class for clones that have expanded.

size	J	D	V	DNA	CDR3
-	TRBJ1-5	-	TRBV19	TGTGCCAGTAGGGTCCGGGAGACGAATCAGCCCCAGCATTTT	CASRVRETNQPQHF
many	TRBJ2-1	TRBD1	TRBV4-2	TGTGCCAGCATAAGAAGGGGGCGGAATGAGCAGTTCTTC	CASIRRGRNEQFF
-	TRBJ1-2	-	TRBV28	TGTGCCAGCAGTTCTGACAGCCTCTATGGCTGCACCTTC	CASSSDSLYGCTF
-	TRBJ2-3	-	TRBV6-1	TGTGCCAGCATGGAGGACGGCACAGATACGCAGTATTTT	CASMEDGTDTQYF
once	TRBJ2-2	-	TRBV29-1	TGCAGCGTTGAGACAGGAGGTCAATCCGGGGATCTGTTTTTT	CSVETGGQSGDLFF
-	TRBJ2-1	-	TRBV2	TGTGCCAGCAGTTTCGTCCCTTATGAGCAGTTCTTC	CASSFVPYEQFF
-	TRBJ2-7	-	TRBV5-5	TGTGCCGGCAGCTTGTCGGACGACTACGAGCAGTACTTC	CAGSLSDDYEQYF
many	TRBJ2-7	-	TRBV4-2	TGTGCCAGCAGCCAAGGACAGGCCATCGAACAGTACTTC	CASSQGQAIEQYF
-	TRBJ1-1	-	TRBV7-9	TGTGCCAGCAGCCCGCGGGAGGGACGGGCTAACGCTGAAGCTTTCTTT	CASSPREGRANAEAFF
-	TRBJ1-4	-	TRBV11-2	TGTGCCAGCAGCACCGGGACACCAGCAACTAATGAGAAACTGGTTTTT	CASSTGTPATNEKLVF
many	TRBJ1-1	-	TRBV12-5	TGTGCTAGTGGTTTGCCCTTTACTGGGGACACTGAAGCTTTCTTT	CASGLPFTGDTEAFF
many	TRBJ2-3	-	TRBV12-3/TRBV12-4	TGTGCCAGCAGTTTAGGCTCGTGGGGGACAGATACGCAGTATTTT	CASSLGSWGTDTQYF
-	TRBJ2-2	-	TRBV29-1	TGCAGCGCTGGTTTCACGGCGTTGGGCACCAGGGAGCTGTTTTTT	CSAGFTALGTRELFF
many	TRBJ2-7	TRBD2	TRBV29-1	TGCAGCGGCCGCGGGGGGCCCACCACCTCCTACGAGCAGTACTTC	CSGRGGPTTSYEQYF
-	TRBJ2-1	-	TRBV11-2	TGTGCCAGCAACTCGACTTGGAGCTCCCACAATGAGCAGTTCTTC	CASNSTWSSHNEQFF
many	TRBJ2-3	-	TRBV11-2	TGTGCCAGCAGCTTAACCTCTCCCGGGAGGGACAGGGACACAGATACGCAGTATTTT	CASSLTSPGRDRDTDTQYF
-	TRBJ2-7	-	TRBV6-1	TGTGCCAGCAGTGAAGTGGCGGAGGGTTTTTACGAGCAGTACTTC	CASSEVAEGFYEQYF
once	TRBJ1-6	-	TRBV5-6	TGTGCCAGCAACTTTTTCGGAATCCGCCAGAAAAATTCACCCCTCCACTTT	CASNFFGIRQKNSPLHF
-	TRBJ2-7	TRBD2	TRBV29-1	TGCGGCGTTGGGGGGGGGTTAGCGGGGACCAAAGAGCAGTACTTC	CGVGGGLAGTKEQYF
-	TRBJ2-6	TRBD1	TRBV5-5	TGTGCCAGCAGCTACCGGACAGGGGGCTCTGGGGCCAACGTCCTGACTTTC	CASSYRTGGSGANVLTF
few	TRBJ1-5	-	TRBV4-1	TGCGCCAGCAGCCCCGGGGGCAATCAGCCCCAGCATTTT	CASSPGGNQPQHF
many	TRBJ2-7	TRBD2	TRBV5-1	TGCGCCAGCAGCTTGTCTAGCGGCTACGAGCAGTACTTC	CASSLSSGYEQYF
-	TRBJ2-1	TRBD2	TRBV18	TGTGCCAGCTCGACTCAGCGGGGGGGCTACAATGAGCAGTTCTTC	CASSTQRGGYNEQFF
-	TRBJ2-1	TRBD1	TRBV5-1	TGCGCCAGCAGCTGGAGCTCTTTGGCAGGGGGCAATGAGCAGTTCTTC	CASSWSSLAGGNEQFF
-	TRBJ1-5	-	TRBV2	TGTGCCAGCAGAGTGGCTTCAGGATTCAATCAGCCCCAGCATTTT	CASRVASGFNQPQHF
-	TRBJ1-6	-	TRBV28	TGTGCCAGCGGAACCAATCGGCGGGGTCTAGCCCTCCACTTT	CASGTNRRGLALHF
once	TRBJ2-5	TRBD2	TRBV5-4	TGTGCCAGCAGCTTGGCCCCTCGCGGGAGGGCCATGGAGATCCAGTACTTC	CASSLAPRGRAMEIQYF
few	TRBJ1-1	-	TRBV7-9	TGTGCCAGCAGCTTTAGTACGCAGGGGTATGAAGCTTTCTTT	CASSFSTQGYEAFF
-	TRBJ2-7	TRBD2	TRBV11-2	TGTGCCAGCAGCTTACCGGGACTAGCGGGAAGGCAGTACTTC	CASSLPGLAGRQYF
many	TRBJ2-1	-	TRBV5-5	TGTGCCAGCAGCTTGGAGGGCCTCCGAAGGGAGCAGTTCTTC	CASSLEGLRREQFF
-	TRBJ1-2	-	TRBV6-6	TGTGCCAGGAGTCAGACATGGGGTAACACCTTC	CARSQTWGNTF
many	TRBJ2-7	TRBD1	TRBV4-2	TGTGCCAGCAGCCAAGGGCCAGGGGGCTCCTACGAGCAGTACTTC	CASSQGPGGSYEQYF
-	TRBJ2-1	-	TRBV24-1	TGTGCCACCAGCCGGACGCAAAACAATGAGCAGCTCTTC	CATSRTQNNEQLF
many	TRBJ2-2	TRBD2	TRBV29-1	TGCAGCGTGAAGCGGGATACAACCGGGGAGCTGTTTTTT	CSVKRDTTGELFF
-	TRBJ2-3	-	TRBV6-5	TGTGCCAATATCAGATTATCGGGGTCAGATAGGCAGTATTTT	CANIRLSGSDRQYF
-	TRBJ2-5	TRBD2	TRBV5-1	TGCGCCAGCAGCTTGCGTCTAGCGGGGTGGTACCAAGAGACCCAGTACTTC	CASSLRLAGWYQETQYF
-	TRBJ1-1	TRBD1	TRBV6-5	TGTGCCAGCAGTTTGGGACAGGGGGTTCGAGTAACTGAAGCTTTCTTT	CASSLGQGVRVTEAFF
once	TRBJ2-3	-	TRBV28	TGTGCCAGCACCCTACGAAAAAACACAGATACGCAGTATTTT	CASTLRKNTDTQYF
-	TRBJ1-1	-	TRBV6-1	TGTGCCAACAGTGCCTGGGAGAACACTGAAGCTTTCTTT	CANSAWENTEAFF
-	TRBJ1-2	-	TRBV12-5	TGTGCTAGTGGTTCAAACAGGCCCCCTTATGTCTACACCTTC	CASGSNRPPYVYTF
-	TRBJ1-1	-	TRBV5-5	TGTGCCAGCAACTTGGACGGCCAGAAAAACACTGAAGCTTTCTTT	CASNLDGQKNTEAFF
many	TRBJ1-5	-	TRBV11-2	TGTGCCAGCAGCTTAGATCCAAGGGGCAATCAGCCCCAGCATTTT	CASSLDPRGNQPQHF
few	TRBJ2-1	TRBD1	TRBV11-1	TGTGCCAGCAGCCCGCCGACAGGGGTGATCAATGAGCAGCTCTTC	CASSPPTGVINEQLF
-	TRBJ2-1	TRBD2	TRBV11-2	TGTACCGGCAGCCCCCGATTAGCGGGAGTTGGATCTTACAATGAGCAGTTCTTC	CTGSPRLAGVGSYNEQFF
few	TRBJ2-1	TRBD2	TRBV5-1	TGCGCCAGCAGCCAAGCTAGCGGGAGGGCCTACAATGAGCAGTTCTTC	CASSQASGRAYNEQFF
-	TRBJ1-5	-	TRBV12-3/TRBV12-4	TGTGCCAGCAGTTTAGGTCGGACGGAAATTCAGCCCCAACATTTT	CASSLGRTEIQPQHF
-	TRBJ1-2	-	TRBV7-9	TGTGCCAGCAGCTTAAGGGGTGGAACTAACTATGGCTACACCTTC	CASSLRGGTNYGYTF
-	TRBJ2-5	TRBD2	TRBV5-1	TGCGCCAGTAGGAACGGGAGGCTTCAAGAGACCCAGTACTTC	CASRNGRLQETQYF
-	TRBJ1-1	-	TRBV11-2	TGTGACAGCAGCTTTCTCGACAAGAATACTGAAGCTTTCTTT	CDSSFLDKNTEAFF
-	TRBJ2-4	TRBD2	TRBV6-2/TRBV6-3	TGTACCAGCAGTGGTTCGGGACTAGCCAAAAACATTCACTACTTC	CTSSGSGLAKNIHYF
-	TRBJ2-5	TRBD2	TRBV5-1	TGCGCCAGCAGGGCGGGAGGGCCCTCAGAGACCCAGTACTTC	CASRAGGPSETQYF
few	TRBJ2-5	TRBD1	TRBV28	TGTGCCAGCAGTTTAGGCGTAGGGACAGGGATGATAGAGACCCAGTACTTC	CASSLGVGTGMIETQYF
-	TRBJ1-1	TRBD1	TRBV11-2	TGTGCCAACAGCTTATTACCCCGGACAGGTATGAACACTGAAGCTTTCTTT	CANSLLPRTGMNTEAFF
many	TRBJ2-7	TRBD2	TRBV11-2	TGTGCCAGCAGCTTAGAAGGTAGCGGGATGTTCGAGCAGTACTTC	CASSLEGSGMFEQYF
-	TRBJ2-2	-	TRBV29-1	TGCAGCGTTTCGGGGGTAGCAAGCACCGGGGAGCTGTTTTTT	CSVSGVASTGELFF